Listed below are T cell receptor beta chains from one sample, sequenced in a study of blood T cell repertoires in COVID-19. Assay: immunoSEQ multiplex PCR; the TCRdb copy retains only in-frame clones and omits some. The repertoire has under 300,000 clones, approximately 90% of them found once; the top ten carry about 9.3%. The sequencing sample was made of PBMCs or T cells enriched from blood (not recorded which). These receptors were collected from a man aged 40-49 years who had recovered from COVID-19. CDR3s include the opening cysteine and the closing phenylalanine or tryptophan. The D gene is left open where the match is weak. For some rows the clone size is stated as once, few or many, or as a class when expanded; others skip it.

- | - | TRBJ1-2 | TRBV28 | TGTGCCAGCAGTTTACCTTACAGGACAGCTGGCCTGTCCTATAAAGGCTACACCTTC | CASSLPYRTAGLSYKGYTF
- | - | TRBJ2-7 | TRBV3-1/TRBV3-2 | TGTGCCAGCAGCCAAGAGCGGGGCCGGACCTACGAGCAGTACTTC | CASSQERGRTYEQYF
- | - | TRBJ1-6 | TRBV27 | TGTGCCAGCAGTTTCGGGAAGTCACCCCTCCACTTT | CASSFGKSPLHF
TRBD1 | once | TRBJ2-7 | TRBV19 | TGTGCCAGTAGTAGGGTGGATCAGGGGGCCTACGAGCAGTACTTC | CASSRVDQGAYEQYF
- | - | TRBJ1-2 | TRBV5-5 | TGTGCCAGCAGCTGGGGGCGCATAGAGGGCTACACCTTC | CASSWGRIEGYTF
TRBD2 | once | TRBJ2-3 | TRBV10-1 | TGCGCCAGCAGTGAAGCTAGCGGTAGGACAGATACGCAGTATTTT | CASSEASGRTDTQYF
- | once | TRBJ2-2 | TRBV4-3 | TGCGCCAGCAGCCAAGATCGGCTAGCTGACACCGGGGAGCTGTTTTTT | CASSQDRLADTGELFF
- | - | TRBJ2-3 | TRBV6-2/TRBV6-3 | TGTGCCAGCAGTTACGCCCCCGCGGGGACAGTTAGCACAGATACGCAGTATTTT | CASSYAPAGTVSTDTQYF
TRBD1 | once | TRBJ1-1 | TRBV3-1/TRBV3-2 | TGTGCCAGCAGCCACGGGACAGACGGTGAAGCTTTCTTT | CASSHGTDGEAFF
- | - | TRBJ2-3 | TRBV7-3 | TGTGCCAGCAGCTTAATTGGTAGGGAGCAGGGGACCGATACGCAGTATTTT | CASSLIGREQGTDTQYF
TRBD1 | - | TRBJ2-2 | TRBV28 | TGTGCCAGCAGTGAACCGGGACAGGGTAAATCCGGGGAGCTGTTTTTT | CASSEPGQGKSGELFF
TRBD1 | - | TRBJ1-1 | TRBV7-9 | TGTGCCAGCAGCTTTCAGGGGGCTGGTACTGAAGCTTTCTTT | CASSFQGAGTEAFF
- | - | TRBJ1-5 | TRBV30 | TGTGCCTGGAGTGTTCAGAGCAATCAGCCCCAGCATTTT | CAWSVQSNQPQHF
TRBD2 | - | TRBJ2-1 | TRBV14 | TGTGCCAGCAGCCAAGTTCTAGCGGGAGTCAATGAGCAGTTCTTC | CASSQVLAGVNEQFF
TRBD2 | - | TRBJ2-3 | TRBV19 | TGTGCCAGTAGTGACCTCCGGCGGGGGGAAGATACGCAGTATTTT | CASSDLRRGEDTQYF
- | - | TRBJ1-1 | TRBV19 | TGTGCCAGTAGTATCCGGGGGACTGAAGCTTTCTTT | CASSIRGTEAFF
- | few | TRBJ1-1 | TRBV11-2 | TGTGCCAGCAGCAACGATAGGGTTAGGGGCACTGAAGCTTTCTTT | CASSNDRVRGTEAFF
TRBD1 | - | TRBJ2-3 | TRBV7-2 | TGTGCCAGCAGCTTAGACAGGGGTACAGATACGCAGTATTTT | CASSLDRGTDTQYF
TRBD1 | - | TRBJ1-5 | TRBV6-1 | TGTGCCAGCAGTGAATTGAGCCAGGGGGACAATCAGCCCCAGCATTTT | CASSELSQGDNQPQHF
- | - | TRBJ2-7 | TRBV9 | TGTGCCAGCAGCTCGGGGGACAGCAAGGTCGGGTTCTACGAGCAGTACTTC | CASSSGDSKVGFYEQYF
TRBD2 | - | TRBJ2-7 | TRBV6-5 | TGTGCCAGCATGGGGGGGTACTCCTACGAGCAGTACTTC | CASMGGYSYEQYF
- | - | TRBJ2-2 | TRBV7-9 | TGTGCCAGCAGCTTACCCTCCCGATCGGCCGGGGAGCTGTTTTTT | CASSLPSRSAGELFF
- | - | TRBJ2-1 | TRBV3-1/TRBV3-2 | TGTGCCAGCAGCCCCCGCTGGAGTGAGCAGTTCTTC | CASSPRWSEQFF
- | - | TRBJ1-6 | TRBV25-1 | TGTGCCAGCAGTGAATTAGTTTCACCCCTCCACTTT | CASSELVSPLHF
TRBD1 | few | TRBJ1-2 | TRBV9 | TGTGCCAGCAGCACCCGAACCGGGACAGGACCCTATGGCTACACCTTC | CASSTRTGTGPYGYTF
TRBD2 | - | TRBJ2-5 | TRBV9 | TGTGCCAGCAGCCCAAGACTAGCGGATCAAGAGACCCAGTACTTC | CASSPRLADQETQYF
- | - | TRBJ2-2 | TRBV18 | TGTGCCAGCTCACCAGATCAGGGCGGCACCGGGGAGCTGTTTTTT | CASSPDQGGTGELFF
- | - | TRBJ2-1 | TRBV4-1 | TGCGCCAGCAGCCACTCCAGGGGGGATAGGTACAATGAGCAGTTCTTC | CASSHSRGDRYNEQFF
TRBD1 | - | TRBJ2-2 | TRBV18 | TGTGCCAGCTCGATCAGCGGGACAGGGGGCAACACCGGGGAGCTGTTTTTT | CASSISGTGGNTGELFF
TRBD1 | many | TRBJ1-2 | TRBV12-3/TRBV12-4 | TGTGCCAGCCGGGACAGGGGCTATGGCTACACCTTC | CASRDRGYGYTF
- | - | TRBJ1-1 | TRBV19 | TGTGCCAGTAGTTTCCTGACAGGTTCTCGGTCGGACACTGAAGCTTTCTTT | CASSFLTGSRSDTEAFF
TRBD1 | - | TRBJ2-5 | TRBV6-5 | TGTGCCAGCAGTTACTCTGGACAGGCACAAGAGACCCAGTACTTC | CASSYSGQAQETQYF
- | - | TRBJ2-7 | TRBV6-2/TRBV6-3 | TGTGCCAGCAGCGCTGACAGGATATACGAGCAGTACTTC | CASSADRIYEQYF
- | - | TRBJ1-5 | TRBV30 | TGTGCCTGGAGTCAGGGGATAGGCAATCAGCCCCAGCATTTT | CAWSQGIGNQPQHF
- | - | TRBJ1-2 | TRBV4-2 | TGTGCCAGCAGCCAAGGGGACAACAGGGCCTATGGCTACACCTTC | CASSQGDNRAYGYTF
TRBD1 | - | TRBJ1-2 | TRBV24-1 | TGTGCCACCAGTGACCTAGGACAGGCCTATGGCTACACCTTC | CATSDLGQAYGYTF
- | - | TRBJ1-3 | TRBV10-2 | TGCGTCAGCAGTGAGTTATGGACAGACTCTGGAAACACCATATATTTT | CVSSELWTDSGNTIYF
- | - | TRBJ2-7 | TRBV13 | TGTGCCAGCAGCATTAGGGGTAGGTCCTACGAGCAGTACTTC | CASSIRGRSYEQYF
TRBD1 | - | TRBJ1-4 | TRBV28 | TGTGCCAGCAGTTTCCTGACAGGGAGTAATGAAAAACTGTTTTTT | CASSFLTGSNEKLFF
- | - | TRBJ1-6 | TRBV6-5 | TGTGCCAGCAGTTACCGGGGGGCACCCCTCCACTTT | CASSYRGAPLHF
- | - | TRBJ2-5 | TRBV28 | TGTGCCAGCAGTTCATATGAACTCCTTAAGTTGACCCAGTACTTC | CASSSYELLKLTQYF
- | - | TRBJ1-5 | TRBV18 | TGTGCCAGCTCACACGGACAGACTAATCAGCCCCAGCATTTT | CASSHGQTNQPQHF
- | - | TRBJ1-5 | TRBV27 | TGTGCCAGCAGTTTATCCCCGTTCGGGGTCGGTCAGCCCCAGCATTTT | CASSLSPFGVGQPQHF
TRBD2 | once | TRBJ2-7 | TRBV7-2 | TGTGCCAGCAGCCCGATAGCGGGTTCCTACGAGCAGTACTTC | CASSPIAGSYEQYF